The clone carrying this T cell receptor beta chain was counted a single time. Its target is not known. The PCR had 60 Vbeta and 13 Jbeta primers. The protocol was immunoSEQ multiplex PCR, while the TCRdb copy is restricted to in-frame clones and leaves out a portion. Of roughly 100,000 clones listed, 73% are singletons. The record originates from a study of cytomegalovirus exposure and HLA in healthy donors. Study background: Sequencing of about 179 million T cells in an earlier analysis found roughly 120 million unique TCR beta sequences.

CDR1 is LGHNA, CDR2 YNFKEQ, per germline. CDR3 length: 13 amino acids. V was clipped by 0 bases and J by 5 bases; unmatched bases: 0. Study conclusions and caveats: CMV serostatus was the only immune exposure information that was available.

The TCR sequence derives from a man aged 40-49 years in good health and CMV-seronegative. Sequenced: PBMCs. This chain uses TRBV4-2 with TRBJ2-7, with 8 bases that match TRBD2. The CDR3 loop is CASSQDSGDEQYF. The CDR3 DNA reads TGTGCCAGCAGCCAAGATAGCGGGGACGAGCAGTACTTC.